What follows are 20 T cell receptor beta chains derived from one specimen sequenced in a study of shared clonotypes between healthy human individuals. Clones were sequenced by immunoSEQ multiplex PCR, and TCRdb holds only the in-frame ones, with some missing. Of over 2 million clones in the sample, about 95% were seen once. Naive CD8 cells were CD45RO-negative, positively selected for CCR7, excluding terminally differentiated effector memory CD45RA+ cells. The specimen was naive CD8+ T cells sorted from blood. These TCRs come from a man in his late teens or twenties in good health.

Concerning this clone: A clone one base away is much larger, so this may be a read error. Different DNA sequences within this sample yield the same CDR3. The chain employs TRBV9 and TRBJ1-1, with TRBD1 as a possible D gene (5 bases). Trimming took off 4 bases at V and 1 base at J, with 8 bases between the two ends. This CDR3 has 13 amino acids. Germline-derived CDR1 and CDR2 are SGDLS and YYNGEE. DNA for the CDR3: TGTGCCAGCAGCATTGGGGGGAACACTGAAGCTTTCTTT. Its translation: CASSIGGNTEAFF.

This chain links TRBV6-1 with TRBJ2-7; TRBD2 is a possible D gene (6 bases). V lost 4 bases and J 7 bases, leaving 11 bases between the germline ends. Germline assignment: CDR1 MNHNS and CDR2 SASEGT. The CDR3 loop spans 12 amino acids. The CDR3 region is CASSAAGWEQYF. The DNA of the CDR3 is TGTGCCAGCAGTGCCGCGGGGTGGGAGCAGTACTTC.

The chain has TRBV4-2 and TRBJ2-7; 10 nucleotides match TRBD2. Per germline, CDR1 LGHNA and CDR2 YNFKEQ. With 0 bases clipped from V and 3 bases from J, the junction kept 5 bases outside the gene matches. This CDR3 comprises 16 residues. The CDR3 sequence is CASSQEHSGGLYEQYF. The DNA of the CDR3 is TGTGCCAGCAGCCAAGAACATAGCGGGGGGCTCTACGAGCAGTACTTC.

A remark on this clone: Mismatch with germline at one junction end may stem from a read error. The V gene is TRBV7-7, the J gene TRBJ2-5; D gene uncertain. This CDR3 spans 12 amino acids. From germline, CDR1 is SSHAT and CDR2 FNYEAQ (reference sequence). In nucleotides, the CDR3 is TGTGCTAGCAGCCCCCCGGAAGAGACCCAGTACTTC. Its protein is CASSPPEETQYF. Using reference TRBV7-7 and TRBJ2-5 for the parts outside the CDR3, the full variable domain is GAGVSQSPRYKVTKRGQDVTLRCDPISSHATLYWYQQALGQGPEFLTYFNYEAQPDKSGLPSDRFSAERPEGSISTLTIQRTEQRDSAMYRCASSPPEETQYFGPGTRLLVL.

The chain uses TRBV2 and TRBJ2-1; no clear D gene. In germline, CDR1 is SNHLY, CDR2 FYNNEI. This CDR3 comprises 13 residues. V shed 1 base and J shed 4 bases, with 5 bases lying between them. This CDR3 is CASSEEGYNEQFF. In DNA form, the CDR3 reads TGTGCCAGCAGTGAAGAAGGGTACAATGAGCAGTTCTTC.

The V and J genes are TRBV25-1 and TRBJ1-4; tentatively, D is TRBD1 (5 bases). V gave up 5 bases and J gave up 5 bases, with 15 bases separating them. The CDR3 length is 15 residues. CDR1 and CDR2 (germline): MGHDK, SYGVNS. CDR3 amino acids: CASSSLDTPNEKLFF. The DNA for the CDR3 is TGTGCCAGCAGTTCCCTGGACACCCCAAATGAAAAACTGTTTTTT. Looking up the rest from reference TRBV25-1 and TRBJ1-4 gives the full variable domain: EADIYQTPRYLVIGTGKKITLECSQTMGHDKMYWYQQDPGMELHLIHYSYGVNSTEKGDLSSESTVSRIRTEHFPLTLESARPSHTSQYLCASSSLDTPNEKLFFGSGTQLSVL.

J is TRBJ2-1 and V is TRBV4-3; 7 bases agree with TRBD2. The germline gives CDR1 LGHNA, CDR2 YSLEER. The ends lost 0 bases at V and 3 bases at J; junction bases unmatched: 11. CDR3 length: 18 residues. The chain's CDR3 is CASSQDATGGSYYNEQFF. The CDR3 DNA follows: TGCGCCAGCAGCCAAGATGCCACAGGCGGGAGTTACTACAATGAGCAGTTCTTC.

V is TRBV27 and J is TRBJ2-3; no reliable D call. The germline V gene has CDR1 MNHEY and CDR2 SMNVEV (reference sequence). With 0 bases removed from V and 1 base from J, the gap between germline ends came to 5 bases. The CDR3 sequence is 14 residues long. For the CDR3, the DNA is TGTGCCAGCAGTTTATCTCCCGGCACAGATACGCAGTATTTT. Its protein product is CASSLSPGTDTQYF.

Regarding this clone: This CDR3 is also generated by other DNA sequences in the sample. The chain employs TRBV4-1 and TRBJ1-5; D uncertain. The CDR3 runs to 15 residues. V lost 1 base and J lost 2, with 9 bases in between. Germline V gives CDR1 MGHRA, CDR2 YSYEKL. CDR3 region: CASSQVPGGNQPQHF. The CDR3 DNA sequence: TGCGCCAGCAGCCAAGTCCCTGGGGGCAATCAGCCCCAGCATTTT.

As DNA, the CDR3 is TGTGCCAGCAGCTTGGCAGACGATGGCTACACCTTC. Its protein product is CASSLADDGYTF. The chain employs TRBV5-6 and TRBJ1-2, with no clear D. Between the trimmed V and J ends, which lost 0 bases and 6 bases, there was a span of 6 bases. This CDR3 spans 12 amino acids. Looked up from germline, CDR1 is SGHDT and CDR2 is YYEEEE. Filled out from reference TRBV5-6 and TRBJ1-2, the complete variable domain reads DAGVTQSPTHLIKTRGQQVTLRCSPKSGHDTVSWYQQALGQGPQFIFQYYEEEERQRGNFPDRFSGHQFPNYSSELNVNALLLGDSALYLCASSLADDGYTFGSGTRLTVV.

V gene TRBV6-1 combines with J gene TRBJ2-7; D is possibly TRBD1 (5 bases). This CDR3 has 15 amino acids. Germline assignment: CDR1 MNHNS and CDR2 SASEGT. Trimming left V 3 bases short and J 4 bases short, with 16 bases between. The CDR3 loop reads CASSDFAGKAYEQYF. CDR3 sequence (DNA): TGTGCCAGCAGTGATTTTGCAGGGAAGGCGTACGAGCAGTACTTC.

The chain employs TRBV9 and TRBJ1-2, with D unclear. CDR3 length: 15 residues. CDR1 and CDR2 from the germline V gene are SGDLS and YYNGEE. Deletions cut 2 bases from V and 2 bases from J, with 13 bases between. In DNA form, the CDR3 reads TGTGCCAGCAGCGTGTCCCGGGCAGACAACTATGGCTACACCTTC. Translation gives CASSVSRADNYGYTF.

The genes are TRBV19 and TRBJ2-3, with 12 bases aligning to TRBD2. Germline V gene data show CDR1 as LNHDA and CDR2 as SQIVND (reference sequence). The CDR3 totals 19 residues. Trimming removed 6 bases from V and 4 bases from J; junction bases left unmatched: 17. The DNA for the CDR3 is TGTGCCAGTAGAGGAGACCGGGACCTAGCGGGAGGGGAGGCAGATACGCAGTATTTT. It specifies CASRGDRDLAGGEADTQYF.

The chain joins TRBV7-6 to TRBJ2-1; possible D gene TRBD2, 6 bases. The germline V gene encodes CDR1 SGHVS and CDR2 FNYEAQ. The length of the CDR3 is 16 residues. The germline V and J ends were trimmed by 5 bases and 2 bases, with 16 bases remaining between them. CDR3 nucleotide sequence: TGTGCCAGCAGCCTGACTTTGGAGGGCCCCTACAATGAGCAGTTCTTC. Translated, it gives CASSLTLEGPYNEQFF.

CDR3 sequence reads: CASSTAVGGVYGYTF. The CDR3 nucleotides read TGTGCCAGCAGTACAGCGGTGGGGGGCGTTTATGGCTACACCTTC. The chain recombines TRBV2 with TRBJ1-2, with D maybe TRBD1 (6 bases). From germline, CDR1 is SNHLY and CDR2 FYNNEI. CDR3 length: 15 residues. V dropped 5 bases and J dropped 5 bases, with 18 bases sitting between them. Filled out from reference TRBV2 and TRBJ1-2, the complete variable domain reads EPEVTQTPSHQVTQMGQEVILRCVPISNHLYFYWYRQILGQKVEFLVSFYNNEISEKSEIFDDQFSVERPDGSNFTLKIRSTKLEDSAMYFCASSTAVGGVYGYTFGSGTRLTVV.

V gene TRBV13 combines with J gene TRBJ1-5; D not resolved. The CDR3 loop spans 12 amino acids. V lost 6 bases to trimming and J lost 7 bases, with 10 bases between them. CDR1 and CDR2 (germline): PRHDT, FYEKMQ (reference sequence). This chain's CDR3 is CASSSYGQPQHF. CDR3 DNA: TGTGCCAGCAGTTCTTACGGGCAGCCCCAGCATTTT.

The V and J genes are TRBV15 and TRBJ2-2; possible D gene TRBD2, 5 bases. V shed 1 base and J shed 8 bases, with 11 bases lying between them. CDR1 is LNHNV, CDR2 YYDKDF, per germline (reference sequence). The CDR3 runs to 14 residues. The CDR3 sequence: CATSRASGEGELFF. In DNA, the CDR3 is TGTGCCACCAGCAGAGCTAGTGGGGAGGGGGAGCTGTTTTTT.

This rearrangement joins TRBV7-9 to TRBJ2-7, with TRBD1 as a possible D gene (7 bases). V was cut by 4 bases and J by 4 bases, with 17 bases left in between. This CDR3 has 15 amino acids. Germline V gene sequence: CDR1 SEHNR, CDR2 FQNEAQ (reference sequence). For the CDR3, the DNA is TGTGCCAGCAGCTCAGGGAGGCAGGGGGGTTACGAGCAGTACTTC. It codes for CASSSGRQGGYEQYF.

The chain links TRBV28 to TRBJ1-5; 7 positions agree with TRBD1. This CDR3 is built from 15 residues. With V trimmed by 5 bases and J by 4 bases, 8 bases remained unmatched. Germline loops: CDR1 MDHEN, CDR2 SYDVKM. The CDR3 DNA is TGTGCCAGCAGTCTCGGACAGGCCCCGAATCAGCCCCAGCATTTT. Protein: CASSLGQAPNQPQHF. The entire variable domain, with the rest obtained from reference TRBV28 and TRBJ1-5, is as follows: DVKVTQSSRYLVKRTGEKVFLECVQDMDHENMFWYRQDPGLGLRLIYFSYDVKMKEKGDIPEGYSVSREKKERFSLILESASTNQTSMYLCASSLGQAPNQPQHFGDGTRLSIL.

The V gene is TRBV7-9, the J gene TRBJ2-7, with a weak D call TRBD1 (5 bases). V dropped 3 bases and J dropped 7 bases, with 13 bases sitting between them. The CDR3 spans 13 residues. Germline V gene lookup returns CDR1 SEHNR and CDR2 FQNEAQ (reference sequence). CDR3 in amino acids: CASSFPGRWEQYF. CDR3 bases: TGTGCCAGCAGCTTTCCAGGGCGGTGGGAGCAGTACTTC.